Listed here is a single T cell receptor beta chain. The sample belongs to a study of PD-1 blockade in classical Hodgkin lymphoma. The V gene lost 4 bases and the J gene lost 4 bases, with 3 bases spanning the gap. The length of the CDR3 is 11 residues. Looked up from germline, CDR1 is SGDLS and CDR2 is YYNGEE. Clones were read by immunoSEQ multiplex PCR, and TCRdb kept only the in-frame ones, dropping some. This table has 35,000 or so clones, about 70% appearing once. Autologous stem cell transplantation was followed by relapse in every patient, and brentuximab vedotin exposure varied. This TCR came from a human donor with classical Hodgkin lymphoma. The sample consisted of peripheral blood mononuclear cells (PBMCs), taken before the second cycle of nivolumab. The V call is TRBV9, the J call TRBJ2-1; D unclear. In DNA, the CDR3 is TGTGCCAGCAGCCATTACAATGAGCAGTTCTTC. This sequence encodes CASSHYNEQFF.